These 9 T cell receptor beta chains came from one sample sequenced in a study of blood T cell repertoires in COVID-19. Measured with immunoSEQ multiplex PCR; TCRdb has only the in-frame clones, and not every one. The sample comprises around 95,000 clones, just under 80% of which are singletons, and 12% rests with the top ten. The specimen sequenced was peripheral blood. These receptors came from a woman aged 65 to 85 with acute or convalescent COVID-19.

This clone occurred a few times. The DNA of the CDR3 is TGTGCCAGCAGCTTAAACAGGGGATCCTACAATGAGCAGTTCTTC. Residues: CASSLNRGSYNEQFF. The chain carries TRBV7-7 and TRBJ2-1, with TRBD1 identical over 7 bases. Germline V gene lookup returns CDR1 SSHAT and CDR2 FNYEAQ (reference sequence). V lost 2 bases to trimming and J lost 1 base; unmatched junction nucleotides: 2. The CDR3 runs 15 residues.

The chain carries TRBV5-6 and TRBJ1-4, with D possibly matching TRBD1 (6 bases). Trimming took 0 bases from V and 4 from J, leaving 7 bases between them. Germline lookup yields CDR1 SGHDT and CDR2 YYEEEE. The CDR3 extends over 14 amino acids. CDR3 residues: CASSLAGDNEKLFF. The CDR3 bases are TGTGCCAGCAGCTTGGCAGGGGATAATGAAAAACTGTTTTTT.

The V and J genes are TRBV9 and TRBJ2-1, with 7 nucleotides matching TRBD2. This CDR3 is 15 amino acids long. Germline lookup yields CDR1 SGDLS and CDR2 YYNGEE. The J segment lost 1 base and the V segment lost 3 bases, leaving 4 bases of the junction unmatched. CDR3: CASSASGGSYNEQFF. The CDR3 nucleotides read TGTGCCAGCAGCGCCTCCGGGGGGTCCTACAATGAGCAGTTCTTC.

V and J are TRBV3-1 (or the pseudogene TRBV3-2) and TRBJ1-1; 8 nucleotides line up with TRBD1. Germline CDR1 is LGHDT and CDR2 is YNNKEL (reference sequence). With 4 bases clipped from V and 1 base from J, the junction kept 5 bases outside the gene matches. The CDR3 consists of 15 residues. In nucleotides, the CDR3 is TGTGCCAGCAGCCTCACACAGGGGGGGAACACTGAAGCTTTCTTT. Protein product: CASSLTQGGNTEAFF.

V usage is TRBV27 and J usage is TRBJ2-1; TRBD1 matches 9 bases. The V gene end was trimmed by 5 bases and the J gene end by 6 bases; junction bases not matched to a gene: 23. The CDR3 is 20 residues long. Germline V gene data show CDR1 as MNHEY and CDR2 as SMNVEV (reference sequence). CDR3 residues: CASSPSGNHPRQGDGNEQFF. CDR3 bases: TGTGCCAGCAGTCCATCCGGAAACCATCCGCGACAGGGGGATGGCAATGAGCAGTTCTTC.

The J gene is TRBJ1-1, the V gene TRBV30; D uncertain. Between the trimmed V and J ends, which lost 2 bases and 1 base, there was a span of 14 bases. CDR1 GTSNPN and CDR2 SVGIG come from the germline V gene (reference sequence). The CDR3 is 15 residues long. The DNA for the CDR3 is TGTGCCTGGAGTCGATTAGGTCGACAGAACACTGAAGCTTTCTTT. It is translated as CAWSRLGRQNTEAFF.

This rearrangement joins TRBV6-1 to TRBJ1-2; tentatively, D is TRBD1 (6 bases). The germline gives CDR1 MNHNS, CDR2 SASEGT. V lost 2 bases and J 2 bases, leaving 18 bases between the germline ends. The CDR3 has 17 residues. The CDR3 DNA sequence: TGTGCCAGCAGTGAACAGGGCAGGGGTCCTCTAAACTATGGCTACACCTTC. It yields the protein CASSEQGRGPLNYGYTF.

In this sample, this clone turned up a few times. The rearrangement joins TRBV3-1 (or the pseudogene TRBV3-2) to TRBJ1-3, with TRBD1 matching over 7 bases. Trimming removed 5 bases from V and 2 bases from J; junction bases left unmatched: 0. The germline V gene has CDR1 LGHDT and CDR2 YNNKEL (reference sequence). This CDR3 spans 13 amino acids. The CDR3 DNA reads TGTGCCAGCAGCGGGACAGCTGGAAACACCATATATTTT. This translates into CASSGTAGNTIYF.

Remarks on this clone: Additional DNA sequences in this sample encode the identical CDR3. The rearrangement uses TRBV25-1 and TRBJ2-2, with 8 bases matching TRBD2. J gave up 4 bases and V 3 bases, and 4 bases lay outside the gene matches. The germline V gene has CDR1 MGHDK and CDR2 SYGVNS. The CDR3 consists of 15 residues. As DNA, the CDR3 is TGTGCCAGCAGTGAGGCGGGGGGAGGCACCGGGGAGCTGTTTTTT. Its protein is CASSEAGGGTGELFF.